The clone carrying this TCR beta chain has a count of ten or more. The antigen is not known. The sample belongs to a study of metastatic and nonmetastatic thyroid tumors. Study information: The study looked at repertoires side by side in blood and in tumor or nodule tissue from malignant and benign thyroid patients.

Germline-derived CDR1 and CDR2 are LGHNA and YNFKEQ. Deletions cut 0 bases from V and 8 bases from J, with 8 bases between. CDR3 size: 13 residues. Study conclusions and caveats: Versus benign nodules, malignant thyroid tumors reportedly had significantly higher TCR beta diversity, in blood and tumor.

No patient had received any treatment before thyroid surgery. TCRdb re-analyzed the PCR reads through MiXCR. Seen here are roughly 20,000 clones, around 16% observed once, and the top ten hold about 9.4%. The sequencing input was tumor tissue. The J gene is TRBJ2-1, the V gene TRBV4-2, with D unresolved. The receptor's source is a female donor with papillary thyroid cancer or a benign thyroid nodule (not recorded which). Some clones in this sample may be carry-over from other donors' samples. The CDR3 spells CASSQDTLDEQFF. The CDR3 DNA follows: TGTGCCAGCAGCCAAGACACCCTCGATGAGCAGTTCTTC.